A single sample is the source of the 27 T cell receptor beta chains below, sequenced in a study of blood T cells in healthy people across ages. Sample-barcoded 5' priming and a J-beta primer mix drove a second PCR of about 7 to 12 cycles. MiXCR, run by TCRdb on the 5' RACE reads, gives a single entry per CDR3 protein. The repertoire holds about 970,000 distinct CDR3 sequences, roughly 51% seen once, with roughly 23% in the top ten. The sample comprised blood. These receptors originate from a woman between 55 and 75 years old in good health.

The V and J genes are TRBV30 and TRBJ2-1; 8 nucleotides align to TRBD2. Germline V gives CDR1 GTSNPN, CDR2 SVGIG (reference sequence). This CDR3 spans 15 amino acids. CDR3 sequence (DNA): TGTGCGAGGGAGCGGGAGACGTCATCCTACAATGAGCAGTTCTTC. Translated, it gives CARERETSSYNEQFF.

This rearrangement joins TRBV20-1 to TRBJ2-3; D uncertain. Germline V gene data show CDR1 as DFQATT and CDR2 as SNEGSKA (reference sequence). The length of the CDR3 is 12 residues. V lost 3 bases and J lost 5, with 9 bases in between. In DNA, the CDR3 is TGCAGTGCTAGTATACCTCGAGATACGCAGTATTTT. It encodes CSASIPRDTQYF.

The V gene is TRBV7-2, the J gene TRBJ2-6; D gene unclear. With 6 bases removed from V and 2 bases from J, the gap between germline ends came to 8 bases. CDR1 is SGHTA and CDR2 is FQGNSA in the germline V gene. The length of the CDR3 is 14 residues. CDR3 loop: CASREQTGANVLTF. The CDR3 region has the DNA TGTGCCAGCAGGGAACAGACTGGGGCCAACGTCCTGACTTTC.

This clonotype was observed a handful of times. The CDR3 here is CSVDRVRADTQYF. CDR3 nucleotide sequence: TGCAGCGTTGACCGGGTTAGGGCAGATACGCAGTATTTT. V is TRBV29-1 and J is TRBJ2-3; unclear D gene. CDR1 and CDR2 from the germline V gene are SQVTM and ANQGSEA. The V and J ends lost 3 bases and 4 bases respectively, with 11 bases between them. The length of the CDR3 is 13 residues.

In this sample, this clonotype turned up a few times. This chain links TRBV12-3 or TRBV12-4 with TRBJ2-3; D remains unclear. CDR3 length: 13 residues. Between the trimmed V and J ends, which lost 3 bases and 3 bases, there was a span of 7 bases. The CDR3 coding sequence is TGTGCCAGCAGTTTGATCAGGACAGATACGCAGTATTTT. This encodes CASSLIRTDTQYF.

The chain uses TRBV27 and TRBJ2-1, with no clear D. The J call is doubtful: the DNA matches TRBJ2-7 better. The CDR3 has 14 amino acids. The germline CDR1 and CDR2 sequences are MNHEY and SMNVEV (reference sequence). DNA for the CDR3: TGTGCCAGCCAATCACAAAGCTCCTACAATGAGCAGTACTTC. Its translation: CASQSQSSYNEQYF.

This clonotype occurred once. The chain is built from TRBV7-2 and TRBJ2-7; D ambiguous. This CDR3 has 13 residues. The ends were cut back, 5 bases at V and 7 bases at J, with 15 bases in the middle. CDR1 and CDR2 from the germline V gene are SGHTA and FQGNSA. CDR3 residues: CASSVEVGREQYF. CDR3 coding DNA: TGTGCCAGCAGCGTAGAGGTAGGGCGTGAGCAGTACTTC.

This clonotype was picked up a small number of times. The V gene is TRBV7-6, the J gene TRBJ2-7; 7 bases are a match to TRBD2. There are 16 residues in the CDR3. CDR1 SGHVS and CDR2 FNYEAQ come from the germline V gene. V dropped 4 bases and J dropped 1; count of bases not matched to a gene: 10. The DNA for the CDR3 is TGTGCCAGCAGCTCGGATGGGGGGGTAAATTCCTACGAGCAGTACTTC. Its translation: CASSSDGGVNSYEQYF.

The rearrangement uses TRBV4-1 and TRBJ2-7; D gene ambiguous. Per germline, CDR1 MGHRA and CDR2 YSYEKL. The CDR3 length is 13 residues. Trimming took 1 base from V and 3 from J, leaving 7 bases between them. CDR3 sequence: CASSQGFYYEQYF. The DNA for the CDR3 is TGCGCCAGCAGCCAAGGGTTCTACTACGAGCAGTACTTC.

This chain joins TRBV5-1 and TRBJ2-2; a weak D match, TRBD2 (6 bases). The germline V gene has CDR1 SGHRS and CDR2 YFSETQ. V dropped 4 bases and J dropped 0 bases, with 7 bases sitting between them. This CDR3 has 14 residues. The DNA of the CDR3 is TGCGCCAGCAGCGGAGGGCCGAACACCGGGGAGCTGTTTTTT. Protein: CASSGGPNTGELFF.

The genes are TRBV15 and TRBJ1-5; possibly TRBD1 for D (5 bases). V was shortened by 5 bases and J by 0 bases, with 17 bases between the two germline ends. The CDR3 is 17 residues long. Germline values: CDR1 LNHNV, CDR2 YYDKDF (reference sequence). The CDR3 sequence: CATSGTTEQYSNQPQHF. CDR3 DNA: TGTGCCACCAGCGGAACGACAGAGCAATATAGCAATCAGCCCCAGCATTTT. Full variable domain (rest looked up from reference TRBV15 and TRBJ1-5): DAMVIQNPRYQVTQFGKPVTLSCSQTLNHNVMYWYQQKSSQAPKLLFHYYDKDFNNEADTPDNFQSRRPNTSFCFLDIRSPGLGDTAMYLCATSGTTEQYSNQPQHFGDGTRLSIL.

The J gene is TRBJ2-4, the V gene TRBV4-1, with 7 positions matching TRBD2. The germline V gene encodes CDR1 MGHRA and CDR2 YSYEKL. Trimming removed 6 bases from V and 13 bases from J; junction bases left unmatched: 18. There are 15 residues in the CDR3. The DNA for the CDR3 is TGCGCCAGCAGTCCCTCGGCGGGAGAAAGGTGGGAGCAGTACTTC. This gives the protein CASSPSAGERWEQYF.

V gene TRBV4-1 combines with J gene TRBJ1-5; no firm D call. Germline lookup yields CDR1 MGHRA and CDR2 YSYEKL. Trimming left V 3 bases short and J 0 bases short, with 12 bases between. This CDR3 has 16 residues. The CDR3 DNA sequence: TGCGCCAGCAGCCACCGGGCCAGTACTAGCAATCAGCCCCAGCATTTT. Its protein product is CASSHRASTSNQPQHF.

The chain uses TRBV4-3 and TRBJ2-1; 7 bases match TRBD2. This CDR3 has 17 residues. Germline CDR1 and CDR2: LGHNA and YSLEER. V lost 3 bases and J lost 6; bases outside the gene matches: 14. CDR3 bases: TGCGCCAGCAGCCACTTTTATCGCCTAGCGGAATTCAATGAGCAGTTCTTC. This translates into CASSHFYRLAEFNEQFF.

The gene calls are TRBV12-3 or TRBV12-4 and TRBJ2-1, with D perhaps matching TRBD1 or TRBD2 (5 bases each). Trimming left V 0 bases short and J 8 bases short, with 14 bases between. CDR3 length: 15 amino acids. The DNA of the CDR3 is TGTGCCAGCAGTTTAGCCGGGACCACGGTTTATGAGCAGTTCTTC. Translating gives CASSLAGTTVYEQFF.

This clonotype has only a few counts. The genes are TRBV9 and TRBJ1-2; D is ambiguous. The CDR3 covers 14 residues. The V end was cut by 0 bases, the J end by 3 bases, with 9 bases between. Per germline, CDR1 SGDLS and CDR2 YYNGEE. Here the CDR3 reads CASSVGGGYYGYTF. DNA for the CDR3: TGTGCCAGCAGCGTAGGGGGAGGCTACTATGGCTACACCTTC.

CDR3 region: CASSLRLQGGSEQYF. The CDR3 bases are TGCGCCAGCAGCTTGCGGCTTCAGGGAGGTTCCGAGCAGTACTTC. The J gene is TRBJ2-7, the V gene TRBV5-1, with TRBD2 as a possible D gene (6 bases). Germline V gene sequence: CDR1 SGHRS, CDR2 YFSETQ. The CDR3 totals 15 residues. Trimming cost V 1 base and J 6 bases, with 17 bases left between them.

This clonotype appeared many times. The chain recombines TRBV3-1 with TRBJ2-5; perhaps TRBD2 as D (6 bases). The germline V gene has CDR1 LGHDT and CDR2 YNNKEL (reference sequence). There are 11 residues in the CDR3. Deletions cut 3 bases from V and 11 bases from J, with 10 bases between. The CDR3 reads CASSQTGEQYF. CDR3 nucleotides: TGTGCCAGCAGCCAGACGGGGGAGCAGTACTTC.

The chain links TRBV12-3 or TRBV12-4 to TRBJ1-2; tentative D call: TRBD1 (5 bases). This CDR3 is built from 12 residues. V was pared by 6 bases and J by 4 bases, with 9 bases between. The CDR3 region has the DNA TGTGCCAGCAGATTCGACAGCTATGGCTACACCTTC. Translating gives CASRFDSYGYTF.

Only a few counts were recorded for this clonotype. This chain joins TRBV20-1 and TRBJ2-7, with a possible D match to TRBD1 (5 bases). The CDR3 sequence is 15 residues long. Per germline, CDR1 DFQATT and CDR2 SNEGSKA (reference sequence). Trimming left V 0 bases short and J 4 bases short, with 16 bases between. CDR3 sequence (DNA): TGCAGTGCTAGAGATCTCGGCAGGGCGTTGTACGAGCAGTACTTC. This gives the protein CSARDLGRALYEQYF.

This clonotype was detected many times. The chain couples TRBV7-9 to TRBJ2-7; 11 bases match TRBD2. V was pared by 5 bases and J by 3 bases, with 6 bases of the junction left unmatched. Per the germline V gene, CDR1 is SEHNR and CDR2 is FQNEAQ (reference sequence). The CDR3 is 15 amino acids. The CDR3 protein is CASSPGLAGLYEQYF. DNA of the CDR3: TGTGCCAGCAGCCCTGGACTAGCGGGCCTCTACGAGCAGTACTTC.

Only a few counts were recorded for this clonotype. The CDR3 loop is CSAGQASVGGYTF. CDR3 sequence (DNA): TGCAGTGCGGGGCAGGCTTCGGTTGGTGGCTACACCTTC. The rearrangement joins TRBV20-1 to TRBJ1-2, with D perhaps TRBD1 (5 bases). This CDR3 has 13 amino acids. V lost 6 bases and J lost 7, with 18 bases in between. Germline CDR1 DFQATT, CDR2 SNEGSKA (reference sequence).

The genes are TRBV12-3 or TRBV12-4 and TRBJ2-3, with D possibly being TRBD1 (6 bases). CDR3 length: 12 amino acids. Deletions cut 6 bases from V and 9 bases from J, with 13 bases between. CDR3 in DNA: TGTGCCAGCAGCCACAGGGAGAGAACGCAGTATTTT. Amino acid sequence: CASSHRERTQYF.

This chain links TRBV27 with TRBJ1-2; D possibly corresponds to TRBD1 (6 bases). Germline loops: CDR1 MNHEY, CDR2 SMNVEV (reference sequence). Trimming removed 9 bases from V and 1 base from J, with 24 bases in between. The CDR3 runs 17 residues. CDR3 loop: CASGTNRGVIGNYGYTF. The CDR3 nucleotides are TGTGCCAGTGGGACAAACCGGGGTGTGATTGGTAACTATGGCTACACCTTC.

CDR3 region: CSVEWLETQYF. CDR3 sequence (DNA): TGCAGCGTTGAATGGTTAGAGACCCAGTACTTC. The chain uses TRBV29-1 and TRBJ2-5; no definite D call. The CDR3 is 11 residues long. The V and J ends lost 2 bases and 4 bases respectively, with 5 bases between them. From germline, CDR1 is SQVTM and CDR2 ANQGSEA. The variable domain in full, completed from reference TRBV29-1 and TRBJ2-5, reads SAVISQKPSRDICQRGTSLTIQCQVDSQVTMMFWYRQQPGQSLTLIATANQGSEATYESGFVIDKFPISRPNLTFSTLTVSNMSPEDSSIYLCSVEWLETQYFGPGTRLLVL.

This clonotype was picked up a small number of times. This rearrangement joins TRBV12-3 or TRBV12-4 to TRBJ2-7, with TRBD1 matching over 11 bases. The CDR3 spans 15 residues. The V and J ends lost 5 bases and 5 bases, in that order; junction bases with no gene match: 8. Here the CDR3 DNA reads TGTGCCAGCAGTCACCGGACAGGGGGCGCGGACGAGCAGTACTTC. Amino acids: CASSHRTGGADEQYF.

V and J are TRBV2 and TRBJ1-5, with D unresolved. This CDR3 has 14 amino acids. Deletions cut 6 bases from V and 0 bases from J, with 9 bases between. Per the germline V gene, CDR1 is SNHLY and CDR2 is FYNNEI. The CDR3 sequence is CASRPGISNQPQHF. DNA of the CDR3: TGTGCCAGCAGGCCCGGGATTAGCAATCAGCCCCAGCATTTT.